What follows are 32 T cell receptor beta chains derived from one specimen sequenced in a study of shared clonotypes between healthy human individuals. Generated by immunoSEQ multiplex PCR, the TCRdb table keeps only in-frame clones and is missing some. Of millions of clones in the sample, 85% to 95% were seen once. Input material: naive CD4+ T cells sorted from blood. Subset in this sample: CD45RA+ positively selected. Receptors were obtained from a man aged 18 to 30 in good health.

The rearrangement uses TRBV7-2 and TRBJ1-2; 9 nucleotides agree with TRBD1. CDR1 is SGHTA and CDR2 is FQGNSA in the germline V gene. The CDR3 covers 13 residues. The V gene end was trimmed by 5 bases and the J gene end by 8 bases; junction bases not matched to a gene: 6. CDR3 DNA sequence: TGTGCCAGCAGCACGAGGGACAGGGAGGGCTACACCTTC. Its translation: CASSTRDREGYTF.

The chain couples TRBV7-9 to TRBJ2-1, with TRBD2 identical over 13 bases. Germline CDR1 SEHNR, CDR2 FQNEAQ (reference sequence). V lost 5 bases to trimming and J lost 8 bases; unmatched junction nucleotides: 6. The CDR3 contains 15 residues. CDR3 residues: CASSDGLAGDHEQFF. CDR3 coding DNA: TGTGCCAGCAGCGACGGACTAGCGGGGGATCATGAGCAGTTCTTC.

V and J are TRBV27 and TRBJ1-5, with D unclear. Germline CDR1 and CDR2: MNHEY and SMNVEV (reference sequence). Trimming cost V 3 bases and J 4 bases, with 10 bases left between them. The CDR3 covers 14 residues. The CDR3 region is CASSFRVGNQPQHF. DNA of the CDR3: TGTGCCAGCAGTTTCCGGGTGGGAAATCAGCCCCAGCATTTT.

V is TRBV7-9 and J is TRBJ2-7, with TRBD1 matching over 7 bases. Germline values: CDR1 SEHNR, CDR2 FQNEAQ (reference sequence). Trimming at V came to 5 bases and at J to 3 bases, leaving 10 bases not matched to a gene. This CDR3 spans 15 amino acids. CDR3 nucleotide sequence: TGTGCCAGCAGCCCGGACCGGGACAGATTCTACGAGCAGTACTTC. This encodes CASSPDRDRFYEQYF. The whole variable domain, remainder taken from reference TRBV7-9 and TRBJ2-7, is DTGVSQNPRHKITKRGQNVTFRCDPISEHNRLYWYRQTLGQGPEFLTYFQNEAQLEKSRLLSDRFSAERPKGSFSTLEIQRTEQGDSAMYLCASSPDRDRFYEQYFGPGTRLTVT.

About this clone: The sample carries other DNA sequences with the same CDR3. The chain links TRBV28 to TRBJ1-1; no clear D gene. This CDR3 region has 14 residues. The V end was cut by 4 bases, the J end by 0 bases, with 9 bases between. Germline V gene data show CDR1 as MDHEN and CDR2 as SYDVKM. Written as DNA, the CDR3 is TGTGCCAGCAGTTCCGGAACATTGAACACTGAAGCTTTCTTT. This gives the protein CASSSGTLNTEAFF. Full variable domain (missing parts from reference TRBV28 and TRBJ1-1): DVKVTQSSRYLVKRTGEKVFLECVQDMDHENMFWYRQDPGLGLRLIYFSYDVKMKEKGDIPEGYSVSREKKERFSLILESASTNQTSMYLCASSSGTLNTEAFFGQGTRLTVV.

As concerns this clone: Other DNA sequences in the sample encode the same CDR3. The rearrangement links TRBV9 to TRBJ2-7; 10 nucleotides match TRBD2. Germline CDR1 is SGDLS and CDR2 is YYNGEE. The CDR3 covers 15 residues. The V segment lost 4 bases and the J segment 3 bases; nucleotides outside the gene matches: 7. The chain's CDR3 is CASSPRLAGVYEQYF. The CDR3, as DNA: TGTGCCAGCAGCCCCCGGCTAGCGGGAGTCTACGAGCAGTACTTC. Filled out from reference TRBV9 and TRBJ2-7, the complete variable domain reads DSGVTQTPKHLITATGQRVTLRCSPRSGDLSVYWYQQSLDQGLQFLIQYYNGEERAKGNILERFSAQQFPDLHSELNLSSLELGDSALYFCASSPRLAGVYEQYFGPGTRLTVT.

The chain employs TRBV6-1 and TRBJ2-5; the match to TRBD1 covers 8 bases. The length of the CDR3 is 15 residues. Trimming took 4 bases from V and 4 from J; bases not matched to a gene: 8. From germline, CDR1 is MNHNS and CDR2 SASEGT. For the CDR3, the DNA is TGTGCCAGCAGTGGACAGGGGTCTTTCGCAGAGACCCAGTACTTC. Its protein is CASSGQGSFAETQYF.

This clone showed up just once. The rearrangement links TRBV6-5 to TRBJ2-7, with 8 positions matching TRBD1. The V gene end was trimmed by 4 bases and the J gene end by 12 bases; junction bases not matched to a gene: 14. Germline CDR1 and CDR2: MNHEY and SVGAGI. The CDR3 consists of 14 residues. CDR3 in amino acids: CASSSTGALPPPYF. The CDR3 region has the DNA TGTGCCAGCAGTTCGACAGGGGCCCTCCCGCCTCCGTACTTC.

The rearrangement joins TRBV9 to TRBJ2-5; 7 positions match TRBD1. Germline values: CDR1 SGDLS, CDR2 YYNGEE. CDR3 length: 16 amino acids. The V segment lost 3 bases and the J segment 5 bases; nucleotides outside the gene matches: 13. The CDR3 protein is CASSASTGWEGETQYF. The CDR3 DNA is TGTGCCAGCAGCGCTTCGACAGGGTGGGAAGGTGAGACCCAGTACTTC. Using reference TRBV9 and TRBJ2-5 for the parts outside the CDR3, the full variable domain is DSGVTQTPKHLITATGQRVTLRCSPRSGDLSVYWYQQSLDQGLQFLIQYYNGEERAKGNILERFSAQQFPDLHSELNLSSLELGDSALYFCASSASTGWEGETQYFGPGTRLLVL.

This clone was recorded only once. V and J are TRBV9 and TRBJ2-7; D is ambiguous. The V end lost 3 bases, the J end lost 4 bases, and 20 bases lay between the germline ends. Germline lookup yields CDR1 SGDLS and CDR2 YYNGEE. CDR3 size: 16 residues. The CDR3: CASSALGGNGIYEQYF. CDR3 in DNA: TGTGCCAGCAGCGCGCTGGGTGGAAATGGGATTTACGAGCAGTACTTC.

This chain links TRBV11-2 with TRBJ2-7; possible D gene TRBD1, 6 bases. CDR3 size: 14 residues. Trimming cost V 6 bases and J 0 bases, with 12 bases left between them. Per germline, CDR1 SGHAT and CDR2 FQNNGV. The CDR3, as DNA: TGTGCCAGCAGAGATCAGGGGCCCTCCTACGAGCAGTACTTC. Translation gives CASRDQGPSYEQYF.

This chain connects TRBV14 to TRBJ2-5, with 7 bases matching TRBD2. The CDR3 has 18 amino acids. CDR1 and CDR2 (germline): SGHDN, FVKESK. The J segment lost 0 bases and the V segment lost 2 bases, leaving 12 bases of the junction unmatched. CDR3 nucleotides: TGTGCCAGCAGCCAAAGCGGTCTGAGGCGGGGGAACCAAGAGACCCAGTACTTC. It codes for CASSQSGLRRGNQETQYF.

The chain employs TRBV6-1 and TRBJ1-3, with D perhaps TRBD1 (6 bases). The CDR3 loop spans 17 amino acids. In germline, CDR1 is MNHNS, CDR2 SASEGT. Trimming left V 2 bases short and J 1 base short, with 15 bases between. The DNA for the CDR3 is TGTGCCAGCAGTGAAAGGTCTTGGGGGCTGTCTGGAAACACCATATATTTT. Amino acid sequence: CASSERSWGLSGNTIYF.

The rearrangement joins TRBV4-1 to TRBJ1-4; no clear D gene. This CDR3 comprises 16 residues. The V end lost 6 bases, the J end lost 3 bases, and 17 bases lay between the germline ends. Germline V gene lookup returns CDR1 MGHRA and CDR2 YSYEKL. CDR3 sequence: CASRSQRASPNEKLFF. The CDR3 nucleotides read TGCGCCAGCAGGAGCCAGAGGGCCTCCCCTAATGAAAAACTGTTTTTT.

The chain joins TRBV30 to TRBJ1-1, with D unclear. The germline CDR1 and CDR2 sequences are GTSNPN and SVGIG (reference sequence). Trimming stripped 0 bases from V and 8 bases from J, with 7 bases between. This CDR3 contains 11 residues. The CDR3 here is CAWSVGREAFF. For the CDR3, the DNA is TGTGCCTGGAGTGTGGGGAGGGAAGCTTTCTTT.

The table lists this clone with a count of one. CDR3: CAISEPAQAKNIQYF. The CDR3 DNA sequence: TGTGCCATCAGTGAGCCCGCCCAAGCCAAAAACATTCAGTACTTC. The chain employs TRBV10-3 and TRBJ2-4; D call uncertain. V was pared by 2 bases and J by 0 bases, with 8 bases between. The CDR3 is made up of 15 amino acids. Germline lookup yields CDR1 ENHRY and CDR2 SYGVKD.

The V and J genes are TRBV30 and TRBJ1-4; D is unresolved. Trimming removed 4 bases at V and 3 bases at J, with 6 bases between. Germline CDR1 is GTSNPN and CDR2 is SVGIG (reference sequence). The CDR3 has 12 amino acids. As DNA, the CDR3 is TGTGCCTGGACAGTATCTAATGAAAAACTGTTTTTT. It codes for CAWTVSNEKLFF.

The genes are TRBV19 and TRBJ1-2; TRBD1 is a possible D gene (6 bases). Trimming left V 6 bases short and J 3 bases short, with 11 bases between. CDR3 length: 13 residues. Germline V lookup: CDR1 LNHDA, CDR2 SQIVND (reference sequence). Here the CDR3 reads CASSIGQYYGYTF. The DNA for the CDR3 is TGTGCCAGTAGCATTGGACAGTACTATGGCTACACCTTC. The full variable domain, completed using reference TRBV19 and TRBJ1-2, is DGGITQSPKYLFRKEGQNVTLSCEQNLNHDAMYWYRQDPGQGLRLIYYSQIVNDFQKGDIAEGYSVSREKKESFPLTVTSAQKNPTAFYLCASSIGQYYGYTFGSGTRLTVV.

In DNA form, the CDR3 reads TGTGCCATCAGTGAGTCGGCCGAGAGCTCCTACAATGAGCAGTTCTTC. Its translation: CAISESAESSYNEQFF. V usage is TRBV10-3 and J usage is TRBJ2-1; the D is unclear. Germline V CDR1 and CDR2: ENHRY, SYGVKD. The CDR3 runs to 16 residues. V lost 0 bases and J 0 bases, leaving 9 bases between the germline ends.

In the case of this clone: This specimen includes other DNA sequences encoding the same CDR3. The V call is TRBV5-1, the J call TRBJ2-3, with 7 bases identical to TRBD1. V dropped 1 base and J dropped 3; count of bases not matched to a gene: 2. Germline V gene lookup returns CDR1 SGHRS and CDR2 YFSETQ. The CDR3 loop spans 14 amino acids. CDR3: CASSLNRGTDTQYF. The CDR3 bases are TGCGCCAGCAGCTTGAACAGGGGAACAGATACGCAGTATTTT.

A remark on this clone: This sample also contains other DNA sequences that code for the same CDR3. V and J are TRBV7-6 and TRBJ2-5; D not resolved. V was shortened by 6 bases and J by 4 bases, with 6 bases between the two germline ends. The germline gives CDR1 SGHVS, CDR2 FNYEAQ. This CDR3 is built from 11 residues. This CDR3 reads CASSSGETQYF. The CDR3 DNA is TGTGCCAGCAGTTCGGGAGAGACCCAGTACTTC. Complete variable domain (other parts from reference TRBV7-6 and TRBJ2-5): GAGVSQSPRYKVTKRGQDVALRCDPISGHVSLYWYRQALGQGPEFLTYFNYEAQQDKSGLPNDRFSAERPEGSISTLTIQRTEQRDSAMYRCASSSGETQYFGPGTRLLVL.

This chain uses TRBV5-4 with TRBJ2-7; TRBD1 matches at 10 bases. V was pared by 3 bases and J by 2 bases, with 8 bases of the junction left unmatched. Germline values: CDR1 SGHNT, CDR2 YYREEE (reference sequence). There are 16 residues in the CDR3. The DNA for the CDR3 is TGTGCCAGCAGCTCGTCGGGACAGGGGTTGACCTACGAGCAGTACTTC. Translation: CASSSSGQGLTYEQYF.

The chain has TRBV5-1 and TRBJ1-3; no firm D call. The CDR3 spans 16 residues. Germline CDR1 and CDR2: SGHRS and YFSETQ. Trimming took 0 bases from V and 2 from J, leaving 12 bases between them. The CDR3: CASSLAGPAAGNTIYF. The CDR3, as DNA: TGCGCCAGCAGCTTGGCGGGCCCCGCCGCTGGAAACACCATATATTTT.

The chain uses TRBV11-2 and TRBJ1-4, with D perhaps TRBD1 (6 bases). Trimming cost V 5 bases and J 7 bases, with 14 bases left between them. Germline-derived CDR1 and CDR2 are SGHAT and FQNNGV. The CDR3 consists of 14 residues. CDR3 loop: CASSAQGKGEKLFF. CDR3 nucleotide sequence: TGTGCCAGCAGCGCCCAGGGGAAAGGTGAAAAACTGTTTTTT. The full variable domain, with the rest looked up from reference TRBV11-2 and TRBJ1-4, is EAGVAQSPRYKIIEKRQSVAFWCNPISGHATLYWYQQILGQGPKLLIQFQNNGVVDDSQLPKDRFSAERLKGVDSTLKIQPAKLEDSAVYLCASSAQGKGEKLFFGSGTQLSVL.

J is TRBJ1-2 and V is TRBV5-1; 7 bases are shared with TRBD1. CDR3 length: 15 residues. V shed 4 bases, J shed 6 bases, and the junction held 12 bases outside the gene matches. Germline values: CDR1 SGHRS, CDR2 YFSETQ. The CDR3 nucleotides read TGCGCCAGCAGCCAGACGACAGGGAGTACGAATGGCTACACCTTC. Translation: CASSQTTGSTNGYTF.

V gene TRBV7-6 combines with J gene TRBJ1-3; D not certain. Per germline, CDR1 SGHVS and CDR2 FNYEAQ. V lost 1 base and J 0 bases, leaving 16 bases between the germline ends. This CDR3 has 18 residues. CDR3 DNA: TGTGCCAGCAGCTTAGATGTCCGGGGTCCAATCTCTGGAAACACCATATATTTT. Its protein is CASSLDVRGPISGNTIYF.

The chain has TRBV19 and TRBJ2-2, with D uncertain. Germline CDR1 reads LNHDA; CDR2 reads SQIVND (reference sequence). This CDR3 contains 15 residues. Trimming stripped 1 base from V and 1 base from J, with 7 bases between. The DNA of the CDR3 is TGTGCCAGTAGTATAGGGCAGCTGAACACCGGGGAGCTGTTTTTT. Translated, it gives CASSIGQLNTGELFF.

The chain joins TRBV5-1 to TRBJ2-7; the match to TRBD2 covers 8 bases. This CDR3 has 15 amino acids. Per the germline V gene, CDR1 is SGHRS and CDR2 is YFSETQ. The V and J ends lost 2 bases and 6 bases, in that order; junction bases with no gene match: 10. The CDR3 DNA reads TGCGCCAGCAGCTTATTACCGGGAGGGCCGGGCGAGCAGTACTTC. Encoded protein: CASSLLPGGPGEQYF.

J is TRBJ2-2 and V is TRBV6-1; maybe TRBD1 (6 bases). Trimming took 6 bases from V and 5 from J, leaving 13 bases between them. From germline, CDR1 is MNHNS and CDR2 SASEGT. CDR3 length: 14 amino acids. The CDR3 sequence: CASRTGQQTGELFF. CDR3 in DNA: TGTGCCAGCAGGACAGGACAGCAGACCGGGGAGCTGTTTTTT.

V gene TRBV29-1 combines with J gene TRBJ1-1; D uncertain. Germline-derived CDR1 and CDR2 are SQVTM and ANQGSEA. The CDR3 totals 12 residues. The ends were cut back, 5 bases at V and 2 bases at J, with 9 bases in the middle. The CDR3 loop reads CSVSYKNTEAFF. CDR3 sequence (DNA): TGCAGCGTTTCTTACAAAAACACTGAAGCTTTCTTT.

The chain is built from TRBV9 and TRBJ1-3; maybe TRBD1 (6 bases). The CDR3 spans 14 residues. Trimming removed 5 bases from V and 1 base from J, with 10 bases in between. Germline V gene sequence: CDR1 SGDLS, CDR2 YYNGEE. The CDR3 sequence is CASSIGGSGNTIYF. In DNA, the CDR3 is TGTGCCAGCAGTATAGGGGGATCTGGAAACACCATATATTTT.

About this clone: One end of the junction varies from germline; a read error may be responsible. V gene TRBV18 combines with J gene TRBJ2-7; 15 bases map to TRBD2. The CDR3 extends over 15 amino acids. Germline CDR1 reads KGHSH; CDR2 reads LQKENI. The CDR3 protein is CASSAPGLAGGEQYF. The DNA of the CDR3 is TGTGCCAGCTCAGCACCGGGACTAGCGGGGGGTGAGCAGTACTTC.